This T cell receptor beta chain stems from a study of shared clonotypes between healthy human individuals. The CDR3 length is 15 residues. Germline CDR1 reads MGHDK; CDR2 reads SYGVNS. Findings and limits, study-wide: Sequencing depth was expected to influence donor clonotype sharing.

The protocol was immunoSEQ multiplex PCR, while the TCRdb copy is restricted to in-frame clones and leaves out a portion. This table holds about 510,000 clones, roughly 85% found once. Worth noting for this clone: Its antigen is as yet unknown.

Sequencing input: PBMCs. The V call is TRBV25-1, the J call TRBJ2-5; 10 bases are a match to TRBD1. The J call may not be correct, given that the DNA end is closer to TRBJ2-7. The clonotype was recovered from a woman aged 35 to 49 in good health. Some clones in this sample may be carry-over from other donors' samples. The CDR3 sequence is CASSVRDRGSYEQYF. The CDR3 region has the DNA TGTGCCAGCAGTGTCCGGGACAGGGGCTCCTACGAGCAGTACTTC.